This T cell receptor (beta chain) emerged from a study of T cell clonotyping in hematopoietic cell transplantation. CDR1 is SQVTM and CDR2 is ANQGSEA in the germline V gene. V was clipped by 6 bases and J by 9 bases, with 12 bases between them. This CDR3 region has 11 residues. Profiled with immunoSEQ multiplex PCR; TCRdb holds only in-frame clones, not every one. The data show 5,800 or so clones, 77% seen once. The clonotype was recovered from a male patient in his 50s who had an allogeneic stem cell transplant from an unrelated donor, so the T cells may come from the graft donor. Some clones in this sample may be carry-over from other donors' samples. The rearrangement joins TRBV29-1 to TRBJ1-5, with D unclear. The sample in question was PBMCs, obtained 100 days after allogeneic stem cell transplant. The DNA of the CDR3 is TGCAGCGTCGGTGGAGAGGGGCCCCAGCATTTT. It yields the protein CSVGGEGPQHF.